These 7 T cell receptor beta chains were all obtained from the same sample, sequenced in a study of T-cell memory formation after mild COVID-19. TCRdb fed the 5' RACE reads into MiXCR, producing one record per CDR3 protein. In the table there are 250,000 to 350,000 distinct CDR3 sequences, about a sixth of which are singletons. Sequencing was performed on PBMCs or a T cell subset sorted from them (not recorded which). These receptors came from a man aged 18-30 years who had mild COVID-19 (a few samples of this study predate the infection). Cell type and time point are not known.

The rearrangement joins TRBV12-3 or TRBV12-4 to TRBJ2-2, with D possibly matching TRBD1 (5 bases). The CDR3 runs 14 residues. V was shortened by 6 bases and J by 7 bases, with 15 bases between the two germline ends. This CDR3 is CASSQPLDNGELFF. The CDR3 DNA reads TGTGCCAGCAGCCAGCCCCTGGACAACGGGGAGCTGTTTTTT.

The chain is built from TRBV28 and TRBJ2-1; TRBD2 matches at 8 bases. V lost 8 bases, J lost 4 bases, and 4 bases stayed unmatched. This CDR3 has 13 residues. Looked up from germline, CDR1 is MDHEN and CDR2 is SYDVKM. CDR3 residues: CASERGRYNEQFF. The CDR3 DNA reads TGTGCCAGCGAGCGGGGGAGATACAATGAGCAGTTCTTC.

This chain uses TRBV5-8 with TRBJ2-5; 10 positions agree with TRBD2. CDR3 length: 16 amino acids. With V trimmed by 4 bases and J by 1 base, 7 bases remained unmatched. The germline V gene has CDR1 SGHTS and CDR2 YDEGEE. CDR3 in DNA: TGTGCCAGCAGCCCGTGGACTAGCGGCATCCAAGAGACCCAGTACTTC. This sequence encodes CASSPWTSGIQETQYF.

The J gene is TRBJ2-5, the V gene TRBV7-9; 7 nucleotides line up with TRBD2. Germline lookup yields CDR1 SEHNR and CDR2 FQNEAQ (reference sequence). With V trimmed by 5 bases and J by 5 bases, 14 bases remained unmatched. This CDR3 spans 16 amino acids. CDR3 sequence: CASSPMGHSGSETQYF. CDR3 DNA: TGTGCCAGCAGCCCGATGGGCCATAGCGGGTCGGAGACCCAGTACTTC. Filled out from reference TRBV7-9 and TRBJ2-5, the complete variable domain reads DTGVSQNPRHKITKRGQNVTFRCDPISEHNRLYWYRQTLGQGPEFLTYFQNEAQLEKSRLLSDRFSAERPKGSFSTLEIQRTEQGDSAMYLCASSPMGHSGSETQYFGPGTRLLVL.

This clonotype was recorded a few times. The genes are TRBV6-2 or TRBV6-3 and TRBJ2-7, with a possible D match to TRBD2 (6 bases). Trimming stripped 6 bases from V and 3 bases from J, with 18 bases between. In germline, CDR1 is MNHEY, CDR2 SVGEGT. CDR3 length: 15 amino acids. The CDR3 sequence: CASSRRLGGHYEQYV. The CDR3 DNA follows: TGTGCCAGCAGCCGCCGATTGGGGGGTCACTACGAGCAGTACGTC.

This clonotype came up once. The chain joins TRBV27 to TRBJ2-2, with 8 nucleotides matching TRBD1. This CDR3 comprises 15 residues. Germline CDR1 is MNHEY and CDR2 is SMNVEV (reference sequence). V was clipped by 3 bases and J by 7 bases; unmatched bases: 7. The DNA of the CDR3 is TGTGCCAGCAGTTTTAGGCAGGGGGCCGGCGGGGAGCTGTTTTTT. Amino acids: CASSFRQGAGGELFF.

J is TRBJ1-1 and V is TRBV5-1, with a weak D call TRBD1 (5 bases). Trimming pared 1 base from V and 5 bases from J, leaving 12 bases between. Germline lookup yields CDR1 SGHRS and CDR2 YFSETQ. The CDR3 is 14 amino acids. The CDR3 here is CASSLTSGSTEAFF. CDR3 in DNA: TGCGCCAGCAGCTTGACGTCAGGGTCTACTGAAGCTTTCTTT.